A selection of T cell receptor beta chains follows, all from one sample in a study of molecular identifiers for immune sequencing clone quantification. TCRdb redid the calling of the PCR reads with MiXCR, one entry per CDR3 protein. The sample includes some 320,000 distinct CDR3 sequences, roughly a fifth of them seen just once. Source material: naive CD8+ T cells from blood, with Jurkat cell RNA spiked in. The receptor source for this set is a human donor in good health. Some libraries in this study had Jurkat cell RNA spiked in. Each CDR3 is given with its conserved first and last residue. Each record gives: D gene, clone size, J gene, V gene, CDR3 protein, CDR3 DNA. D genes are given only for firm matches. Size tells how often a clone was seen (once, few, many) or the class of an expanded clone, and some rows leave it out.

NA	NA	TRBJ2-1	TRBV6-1	CASGVTGNEQFF	TGTGCCAGCGGAGTAACAGGCAATGAGCAGTTCTTC
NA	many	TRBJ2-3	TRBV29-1	CSAMPTSTDTQYF	TGCAGCGCTATGCCCACCTCCACAGATACGCAGTATTTT
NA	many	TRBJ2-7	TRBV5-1	CASSYGVRYEQYF	TGCGCCAGCAGCTACGGGGTTCGCTACGAGCAGTACTTC
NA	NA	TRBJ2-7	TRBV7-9	CASSGGTQGTSSYEQYF	TGTGCCAGCAGCGGAGGGACACAAGGAACCAGCTCCTACGAGCAGTACTTC
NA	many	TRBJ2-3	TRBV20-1	CSARGGLGTDTQYF	TGCAGTGCTAGGGGGGGACTCGGCACAGATACGCAGTATTTT
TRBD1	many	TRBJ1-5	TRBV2	CASNGDRGYSNQPQHF	TGTGCCAGCAACGGAGACAGGGGCTATAGCAATCAGCCCCAGCATTTT
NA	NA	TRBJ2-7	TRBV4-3	CASSQDAAGTYEQYF	TGCGCCAGCAGCCAAGATGCGGCGGGTACCTACGAGCAGTACTTC
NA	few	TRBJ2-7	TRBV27	CASSLVAASYEQYF	TGTGCCAGCAGTTTAGTTGCGGCCTCCTACGAGCAGTACTTC
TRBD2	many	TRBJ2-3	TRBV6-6	CASTSLAGEPDTQYF	TGTGCCAGCACCTCGTTGGCGGGAGAGCCAGATACGCAGTATTTT
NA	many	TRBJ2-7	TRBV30	CAWSVGVGPTYEQYF	TGTGCCTGGAGTGTAGGCGTGGGACCAACCTACGAGCAGTACTTC
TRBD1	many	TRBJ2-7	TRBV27	CASRMTGVHEQYF	TGTGCCAGCAGAATGACAGGGGTCCACGAGCAGTACTTC
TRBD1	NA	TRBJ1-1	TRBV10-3	CAISAGTGYTEAFF	TGTGCCATCAGTGCCGGGACAGGGTACACTGAAGCTTTCTTT
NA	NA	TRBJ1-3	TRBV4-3	CASSQDPARSGNTIYF	TGCGCCAGCAGCCAAGATCCCGCACGCTCTGGAAACACCATATATTTT
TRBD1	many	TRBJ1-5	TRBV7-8	CASSITGGGYQPQHF	TGTGCCAGCAGCATAACAGGGGGAGGCTATCAGCCCCAGCATTTT
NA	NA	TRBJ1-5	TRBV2	CASSVFSSNQPQHF	TGTGCCAGCAGTGTTTTCTCTTCTAATCAGCCCCAGCATTTT
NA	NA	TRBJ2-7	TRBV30	CAWTQGASYEQYF	TGTGCCTGGACCCAGGGCGCCTCCTACGAGCAGTACTTC
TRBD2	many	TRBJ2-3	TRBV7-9	CASRAGGADTQYF	TGTGCCAGCAGGGCGGGGGGAGCGGATACGCAGTATTTT
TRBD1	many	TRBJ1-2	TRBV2	CASSPFGQGAYGYTF	TGTGCCAGCAGTCCATTTGGACAGGGAGCCTATGGCTACACCTTC
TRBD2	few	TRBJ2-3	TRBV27	CASSGWAGGSDTQYF	TGTGCCAGCAGTGGTTGGGCGGGAGGCTCAGATACGCAGTATTTT
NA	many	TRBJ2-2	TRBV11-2	CASVKESTGELFF	TGTGCCAGCGTGAAAGAGTCTACCGGGGAGCTGTTTTTT
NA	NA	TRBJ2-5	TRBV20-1	CSARHGNGHRPQETQYF	TGCAGTGCTAGACATGGGAACGGACATCGTCCCCAAGAGACCCAGTACTTC
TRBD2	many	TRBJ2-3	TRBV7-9	CASRALAGGPDTQYF	TGTGCCAGCAGGGCTCTAGCGGGGGGGCCTGATACGCAGTATTTT
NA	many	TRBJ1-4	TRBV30	CAWGLGPEELFF	TGTGCCTGGGGGTTGGGGCCGGAGGAACTGTTTTTT
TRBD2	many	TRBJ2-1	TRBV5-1	CASSSTSGGAGEQFF	TGCGCCAGCAGCTCGACTAGCGGGGGGGCAGGCGAGCAGTTCTTC
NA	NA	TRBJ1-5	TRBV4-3	CASSQDWGTGDQPQHF	TGCGCCAGCAGCCAAGATTGGGGGACCGGCGATCAGCCCCAGCATTTT
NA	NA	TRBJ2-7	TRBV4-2	CAISQGPGGAMEQYF	TGTGCCATCAGCCAAGGACCTGGGGGGGCCATGGAGCAGTACTTC
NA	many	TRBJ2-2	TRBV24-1	CATSDLWGTDTGELFF	TGTGCCACCAGTGATTTATGGGGGACCGACACCGGGGAGCTGTTTTTT
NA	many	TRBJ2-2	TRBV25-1	CASSLMNGGQNTGELFF	TGTGCCAGCAGCCTAATGAATGGGGGACAGAACACCGGGGAGCTGTTTTTT